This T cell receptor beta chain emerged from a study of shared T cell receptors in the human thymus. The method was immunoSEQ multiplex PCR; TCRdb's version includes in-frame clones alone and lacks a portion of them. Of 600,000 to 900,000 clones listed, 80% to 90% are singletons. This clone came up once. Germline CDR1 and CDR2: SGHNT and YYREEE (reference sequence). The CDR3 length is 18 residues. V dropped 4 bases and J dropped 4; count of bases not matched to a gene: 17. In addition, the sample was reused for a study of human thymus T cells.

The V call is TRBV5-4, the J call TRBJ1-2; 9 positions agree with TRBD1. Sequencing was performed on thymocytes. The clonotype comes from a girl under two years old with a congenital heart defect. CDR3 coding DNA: TGTGCCAGCAGCCGCTTGAGAGACAGGGGGGAACCGGGCTATGGCTACACCTTC. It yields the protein CASSRLRDRGEPGYGYTF. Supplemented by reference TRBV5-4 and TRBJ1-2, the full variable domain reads ETGVTQSPTHLIKTRGQQVTLRCSSQSGHNTVSWYQQALGQGPQFIFQYYREEENGRGNFPPRFSGLQFPNYSSELNVNALELDDSALYLCASSRLRDRGEPGYGYTFGSGTRLTVV.